One TCR beta chain is described in this entry. J gave up 2 bases and V 7 bases, and 9 bases lay outside the gene matches. Germline V gene data show CDR1 as SGHKS and CDR2 as YYEKEE (reference sequence). The CDR3 consists of 14 residues. This entry is derived from a study of blood T cell repertoires in COVID-19. Study information: PBMCs, B-cell-depleted T cells, or T cells were the source of the cDNA or gDNA that made up the material.

Source study methods: From reference gene primer amplification, estimates of nucleated cell counts were derived. Repertoires were generated with immunoSEQ multiplex PCR, while TCRdb's copy carries only in-frame clones and drops some. The D gene and trimming were derived from the DNA, and the V and J assignments and clone size from that table. This table holds approximately 260,000 clones, 80% to 90% found once. Seattle-derived patients entered the study during active infection and were followed longitudinally. This TCR derives from a woman in her seventies with COVID-19, enrolled during active disease. The specimen sequenced was peripheral blood. The rearrangement joins TRBV5-5 to TRBJ2-7, with TRBD1 identical over 7 bases. CDR3 sequence: CASGSRQGAYEQYF. Here the CDR3 DNA reads TGTGCCAGCGGATCTCGACAGGGAGCCTACGAGCAGTACTTC.